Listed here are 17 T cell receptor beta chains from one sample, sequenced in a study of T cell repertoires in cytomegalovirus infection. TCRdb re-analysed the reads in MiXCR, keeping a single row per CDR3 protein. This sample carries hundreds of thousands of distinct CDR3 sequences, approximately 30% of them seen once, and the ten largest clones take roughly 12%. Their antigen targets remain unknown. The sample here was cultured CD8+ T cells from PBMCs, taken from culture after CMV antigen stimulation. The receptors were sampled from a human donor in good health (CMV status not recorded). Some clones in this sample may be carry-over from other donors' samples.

The CDR3 nucleotides are TGTGCCAGCAGCCACCCTAGTGGGATGGAGGCTTTCTTT. This sequence encodes CASSHPSGMEAFF. V usage is TRBV7-9 and J usage is TRBJ1-1; no clear D. Germline CDR1 reads SEHNR; CDR2 reads FQNEAQ (reference sequence). V was trimmed by 5 bases and J by 11 bases, leaving 18 bases between them. The CDR3 is 13 amino acids.

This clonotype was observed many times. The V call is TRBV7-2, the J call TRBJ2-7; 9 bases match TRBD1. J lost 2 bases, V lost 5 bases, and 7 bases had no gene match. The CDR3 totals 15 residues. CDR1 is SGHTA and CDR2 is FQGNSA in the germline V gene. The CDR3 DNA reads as TGTGCCAGCAGCCGAGGACAGGGGCCTACCTACGAGCAGTACGTC. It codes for CASSRGQGPTYEQYV.

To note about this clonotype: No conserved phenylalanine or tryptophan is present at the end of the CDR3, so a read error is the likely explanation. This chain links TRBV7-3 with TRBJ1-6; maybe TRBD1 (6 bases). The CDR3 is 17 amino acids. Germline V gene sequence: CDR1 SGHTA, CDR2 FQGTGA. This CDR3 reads CASSSLLQGMYNSPLHC. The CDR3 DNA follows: TGTGCTAGCAGCTCCCTCTTACAGGGAATGTATAATTCACCCCTCCACTGT.

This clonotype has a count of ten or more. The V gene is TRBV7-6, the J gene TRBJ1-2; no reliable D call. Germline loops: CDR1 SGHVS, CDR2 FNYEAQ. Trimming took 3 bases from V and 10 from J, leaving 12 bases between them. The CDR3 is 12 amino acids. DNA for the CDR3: TGTGCCAGCAGCTTCGGATCCCGCGACTACACCTTC. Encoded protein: CASSFGSRDYTF.

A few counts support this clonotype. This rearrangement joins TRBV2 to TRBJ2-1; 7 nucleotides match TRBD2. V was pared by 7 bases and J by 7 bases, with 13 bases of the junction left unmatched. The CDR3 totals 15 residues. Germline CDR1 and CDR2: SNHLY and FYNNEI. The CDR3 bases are TGTGCCAGCACCAAGAGGGCGGGGGTTCGAAATGAGCAGTTCTTC. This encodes CASTKRAGVRNEQFF.

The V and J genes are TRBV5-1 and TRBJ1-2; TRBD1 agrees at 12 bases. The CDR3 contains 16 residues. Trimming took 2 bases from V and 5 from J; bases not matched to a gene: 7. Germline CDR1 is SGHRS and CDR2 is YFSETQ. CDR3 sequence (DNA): TGCGCCAGCAGCTTCGGGACAGGGGGCGATTCGTATGGCTACACCTTC. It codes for CASSFGTGGDSYGYTF.

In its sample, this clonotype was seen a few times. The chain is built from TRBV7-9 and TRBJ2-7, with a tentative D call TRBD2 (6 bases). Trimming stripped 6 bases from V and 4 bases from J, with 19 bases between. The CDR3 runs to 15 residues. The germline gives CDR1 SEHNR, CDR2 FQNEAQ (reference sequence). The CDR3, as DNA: TGTGCCAGCAGTCGTCCCGGGCCGGGGGTGTACGAGCAGTACTTC. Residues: CASSRPGPGVYEQYF.

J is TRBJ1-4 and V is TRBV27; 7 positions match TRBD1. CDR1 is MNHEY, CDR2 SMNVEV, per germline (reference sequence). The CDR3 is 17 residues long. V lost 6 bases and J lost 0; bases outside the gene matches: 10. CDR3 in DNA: TGTGCCAGCAGGCCCTGGGGGGACAGCCCAACTAATGAAAAACTGTTTTTT. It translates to CASRPWGDSPTNEKLFF.

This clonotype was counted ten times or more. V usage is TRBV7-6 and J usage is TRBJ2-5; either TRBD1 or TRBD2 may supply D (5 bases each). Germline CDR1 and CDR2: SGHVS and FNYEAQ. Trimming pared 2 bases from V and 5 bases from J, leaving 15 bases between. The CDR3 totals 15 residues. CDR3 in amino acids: CASSLLDRDRETQYF. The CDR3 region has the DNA TGTGCCAGCAGCTTATTGGATAGGGACCGGGAGACCCAGTACTTC.

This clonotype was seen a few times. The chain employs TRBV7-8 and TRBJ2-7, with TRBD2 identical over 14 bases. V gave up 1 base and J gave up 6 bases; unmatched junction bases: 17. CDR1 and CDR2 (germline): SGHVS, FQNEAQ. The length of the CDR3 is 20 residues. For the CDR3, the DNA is TGTGCCAGCAGCTTAGTAGACGGACTAGCGGGGGGCATGGCCCTCCCCGAGCAGTACGTC. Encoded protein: CASSLVDGLAGGMALPEQYV.

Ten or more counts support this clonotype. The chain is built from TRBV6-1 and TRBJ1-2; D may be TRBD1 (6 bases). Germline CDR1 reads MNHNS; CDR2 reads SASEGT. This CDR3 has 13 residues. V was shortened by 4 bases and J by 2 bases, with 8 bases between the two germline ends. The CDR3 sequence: CASSVRGNYGYTF. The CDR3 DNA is TGTGCCAGCAGTGTAAGGGGGAACTATGGCTACACCTTC.

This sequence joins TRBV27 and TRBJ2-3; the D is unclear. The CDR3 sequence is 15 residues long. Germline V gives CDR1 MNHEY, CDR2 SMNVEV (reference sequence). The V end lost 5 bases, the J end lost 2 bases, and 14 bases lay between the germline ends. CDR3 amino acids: CASSPRSSFTDTQYF. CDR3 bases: TGTGCCAGCAGTCCCCGCTCCTCCTTCACAGATACGCAGTATTTT.

CDR3 nucleotides: TGTGCCAGCAGCTGGGACCAGGACGAGCAGTACTTC. As protein: CASSWDQDEQYF. V and J are TRBV7-9 and TRBJ2-7; D may match TRBD1 or TRBD2 (5 bases each). The V gene's germline CDR1 is SEHNR and CDR2 FQNEAQ (reference sequence). V gave up 4 bases and J gave up 5 bases, with 9 bases separating them. This CDR3 comprises 12 residues. The full variable domain, its missing parts supplied by reference TRBV7-9 and TRBJ2-7, is DTGVSQNPRHKITKRGQNVTFRCDPISEHNRLYWYRQTLGQGPEFLTYFQNEAQLEKSRLLSDRFSAERPKGSFSTLEIQRTEQGDSAMYLCASSWDQDEQYFGPGTRLTVT.

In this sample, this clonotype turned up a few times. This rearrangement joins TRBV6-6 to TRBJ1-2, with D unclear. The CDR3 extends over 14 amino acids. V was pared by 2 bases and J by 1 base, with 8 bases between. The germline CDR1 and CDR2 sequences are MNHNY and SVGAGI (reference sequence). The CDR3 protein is CASSYPAVNYGYTF. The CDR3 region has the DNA TGTGCCAGCAGTTACCCGGCGGTTAACTATGGCTACACCTTC.

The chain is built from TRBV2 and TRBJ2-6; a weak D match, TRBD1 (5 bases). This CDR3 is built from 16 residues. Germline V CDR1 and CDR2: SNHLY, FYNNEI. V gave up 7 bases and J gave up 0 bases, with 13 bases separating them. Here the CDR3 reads CASISRASSGANVLTF. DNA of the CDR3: TGTGCCAGCATATCCAGGGCATCCTCTGGGGCCAACGTCCTGACTTTC. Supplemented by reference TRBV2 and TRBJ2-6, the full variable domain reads EPEVTQTPSHQVTQMGQEVILRCVPISNHLYFYWYRQILGQKVEFLVSFYNNEISEKSEIFDDQFSVERPDGSNFTLKIRSTKLEDSAMYFCASISRASSGANVLTFGAGSRLTVL.

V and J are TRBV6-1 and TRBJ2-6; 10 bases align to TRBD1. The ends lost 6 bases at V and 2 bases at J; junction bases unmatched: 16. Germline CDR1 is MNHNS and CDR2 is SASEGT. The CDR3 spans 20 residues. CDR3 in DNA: TGTGCCAGCAGAAGGGTTGACAGGGGGCTTCTGATGCCTGGGGCCAACGTCCTGACTTTC. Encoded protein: CASRRVDRGLLMPGANVLTF.

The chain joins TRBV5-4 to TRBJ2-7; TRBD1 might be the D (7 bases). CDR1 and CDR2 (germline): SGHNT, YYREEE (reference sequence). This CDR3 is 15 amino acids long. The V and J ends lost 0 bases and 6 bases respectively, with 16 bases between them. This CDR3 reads CASSLAPGGSSEQYV. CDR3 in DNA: TGTGCCAGCAGCTTGGCCCCAGGGGGGAGCAGCGAGCAGTACGTC.